The T cell receptor beta chain described here comes from a study of cytomegalovirus exposure and HLA in healthy donors. 60 Vbeta and 13 Jbeta primers were used in PCR. Here immunoSEQ multiplex PCR was the method, and the copy in TCRdb shows in-frame clones only, minus some. Of roughly 190,000 clones in the sample, around 75% were seen once. The CDR3 contains 18 residues. The germline V gene has CDR1 SGHRS and CDR2 YFSETQ. With V trimmed by 4 bases and J by 4 bases, 17 bases remained unmatched. Material: PBMCs. This clonotype was sampled from a female donor in good health and CMV-seronegative. This chain uses TRBV5-1 with TRBJ1-3, with 7 bases fitting TRBD1. CDR3 sequence reads: CASSRKLSATGSGNTIYF. The CDR3 bases are TGCGCCAGCAGCCGAAAACTATCAGCGACAGGGTCCGGAAACACCATATATTTT. The whole variable domain, remainder taken from reference TRBV5-1 and TRBJ1-3, is KAGVTQTPRYLIKTRGQQVTLSCSPISGHRSVSWYQQTPGQGLQFLFEYFSETQRNKGNFPGRFSGRQFSNSRSEMNVSTLELGDSALYLCASSRKLSATGSGNTIYFGEGSWLTVV.